Below, one T cell receptor (beta chain) is given with its context. The record originates from a study of blood T cell repertoires in COVID-19. V was clipped by 5 bases and J by 7 bases, with 11 bases between them. The CDR3 has 12 residues. The germline V gene has CDR1 SEHNR and CDR2 FQNEAQ (reference sequence). In the authors' workflow: Reference gene primer amplification yielded estimated nucleated cell counts. The table came from immunoSEQ multiplex PCR; TCRdb's copy has only in-frame clones and leaves some out. Clone size and V and J calls were adopted from that table, with D and trimming inferred from the DNA. The sample holds about 81,000 clones, about 88% seen once.

Material: peripheral blood. The origin of this receptor is a man in his sixties or seventies with active or convalescent COVID-19. This chain joins TRBV7-9 and TRBJ1-2, with a weak D call TRBD1 (5 bases). CDR3 nucleotides: TGTGCCAGCAGCGGGCAGGGATCTGGCTACACCTTC. Translated, it gives CASSGQGSGYTF.